This T cell receptor beta chain is from a study of blood T cell repertoires in COVID-19 (dated by TCRdb to 2020 to 2021). A note on the overall study: Samples covering the acute and convalescent phases of COVID-19 were provided by collaborators in the United States, Italy and Spain. The prospective study material was composed of cDNA or gDNA derived from T cells, B-cell-depleted T cells, or PBMCs. The dataset comprised deeply sampled blood TCRbeta repertoires from subjects exposed to, actively infected with, or recovered from COVID-19. A freely available public database, intended as a resource for researchers studying the immune response to SARS-CoV-2, is where the repertoires were released. Samples came from the ongoing ImmuneRACE study (first 160 participants) plus 1,254 subjects from 6 global collaborators. Sample metadata almost always included a de-identified subject ID, COVID-19 status, age in years and sex. Where HLA class I and class II types were available, the types were taken from metadata supplied by the sample provider, not from assay-based typing.

Paper-wide results and their limitations: The quantity of clinical and demographic metadata differed by source and by participant and was supplied without curation.

Each collaborating institution followed its own protocols to collect whole blood in K2EDTA tubes. For TCRbeta analysis, collaborator samples were shipped as frozen whole blood, as isolated PBMCs, or as DNA extracted from either sample type. The immunoSEQ Assay, a bias-controlled multiplex PCR, was used to amplify TCRbeta CDR3 regions from genomic DNA. The authors processed their data as follows. Within the assay, amplification of reference gene primers was used to estimate how many nucleated cells each sample contained. Sequence reads were collapsed and filtered to measure the absolute abundance of every unique TCRbeta CDR3 rearrangement. For each sample, productive Simpson clonality was calculated as the square root of Simpson's diversity index across productive rearrangements. This is the immuneACCESS table as TCRdb keeps it, with only in-frame sequences that have V and J called. A part of the clones is gone; compared with another copy, unresolved V genes explain less than half, and the rest is unexplained. V and J calls and clone size are those listed in that table; D and trimming were worked out from the DNA. The table for this sample lists about 210,000 clones; about four fifths of them were counted only once. 7.5% to 9% of the sample lies in the top ten.

Per the germline V gene, SGHAT is the CDR1 and FQNNGV is the CDR2. Relative to germline, V is 5 bases shorter and J is 2 bases shorter, with 15 bases between their ends. From cysteine to phenylalanine, the CDR3 is 16 amino acids long. The only DNA kept is the CDR3, 48 bases in frame from the first base. On this clone itself: It lacks a known antigen. The sample holds no much larger clone one base away, and base qualities are not on file.

This sequence was found in a woman aged 45-59 years with acute or convalescent COVID-19. Sequencing used peripheral blood. The rearrangement combines TRBV11-2 with TRBJ2-2, with no D gene named confidently. For the CDR3, the sequence is CASSLSWAINTGELFF. Here is the DNA: TGTGCCAGCAGCCTCAGCTGGGCCATAAACACCGGGGAGCTGTTTTTT. The CDR3 plus the reference TRBV11-2 and TRBJ2-2 genes for the other parts give the full variable domain: EAGVAQSPRYKIIEKRQSVAFWCNPISGHATLYWYQQILGQGPKLLIQFQNNGVVDDSQLPKDRFSAERLKGVDSTLKIQPAKLEDSAVYLCASSLSWAINTGELFFGEGSRLTVL.